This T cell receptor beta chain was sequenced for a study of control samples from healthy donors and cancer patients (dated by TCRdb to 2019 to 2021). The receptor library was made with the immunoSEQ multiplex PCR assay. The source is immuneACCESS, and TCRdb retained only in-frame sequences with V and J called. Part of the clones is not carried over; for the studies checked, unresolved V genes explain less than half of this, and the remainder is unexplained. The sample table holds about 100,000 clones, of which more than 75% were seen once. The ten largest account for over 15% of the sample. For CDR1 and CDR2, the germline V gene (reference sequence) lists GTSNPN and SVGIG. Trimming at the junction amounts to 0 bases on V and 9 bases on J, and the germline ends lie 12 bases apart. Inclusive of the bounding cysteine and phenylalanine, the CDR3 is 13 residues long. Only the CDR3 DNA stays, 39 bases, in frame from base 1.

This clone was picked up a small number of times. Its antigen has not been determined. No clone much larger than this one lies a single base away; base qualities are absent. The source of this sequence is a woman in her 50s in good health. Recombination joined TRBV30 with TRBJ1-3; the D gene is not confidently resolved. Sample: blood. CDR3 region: CAWSVRPVRTIYF. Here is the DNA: TGTGCCTGGAGTGTGCGTCCCGTCCGCACCATATATTTT.